This T cell receptor beta chain was identified in a study of Siglec-9 on CD8 T cells in melanoma. Findings and limits, study-wide: In melanoma tumors, a Siglec-9-marked effector memory CD8+ subset reportedly appeared to accumulate.

TCRdb keeps only in-frame clones here, not all; method: immunoSEQ multiplex PCR. The data show approximately 39,000 clones, with approximately 84% seen just once and approximately 2% held by the top ten. About this clone itself: Its specificity is unknown.

The germline V and J ends were trimmed by 5 bases and 2 bases, with 10 bases remaining between them. This CDR3 spans 13 amino acids. Germline values: CDR1 MDHEN, CDR2 SYDVKM. The J gene is TRBJ2-7, the V gene TRBV28, with a weak D call TRBD1 (6 bases). This clonotype originated in a human donor in good health. Sequencing input: Siglec-9- CD8+ T cells sorted from blood. The CDR3 DNA follows: TGTGCCAGCAGTGGGGACACCACCTACGAGCAGTACTTC. Residues: CASSGDTTYEQYF.